This TCR beta chain was sequenced in a study of blood T cell repertoires in COVID-19. Turning to the study itself: There were acute and convalescent COVID-19 samples, and they came from the United States, Italy and Spain. PBMCs, B-cell-depleted T cells, or T cells provided the cDNA or gDNA that made up the material.

V was trimmed by 6 bases and J by 3 bases, leaving 18 bases between them. The CDR3 has 15 amino acids. The V gene's germline CDR1 is LNHDA and CDR2 SQIVND (reference sequence). Profiling relied on immunoSEQ multiplex PCR, and the TCRdb table lists in-frame clones only, not all of them. This table holds approximately 53,000 clones, around 73% found once. Recruitment covered about two dozen US areas and drew participants whose ages spanned 18 to 89 years. Membership in each cohort depended on participant-reported clinical history. Sequenced input: PBMCs or T cells enriched from blood (not recorded which). The genes are TRBV19 and TRBJ2-7; possibly TRBD1 for D (7 bases). The sequence derives from a woman between 45 and 60 years old with acute COVID-19. The CDR3 region is CASREGQTGLYEQYF. The CDR3, as DNA: TGTGCCAGTAGGGAGGGACAGACAGGGCTCTACGAGCAGTACTTC. Variable domain in full (rest from reference TRBV19 and TRBJ2-7): DGGITQSPKYLFRKEGQNVTLSCEQNLNHDAMYWYRQDPGQGLRLIYYSQIVNDFQKGDIAEGYSVSREKKESFPLTVTSAQKNPTAFYLCASREGQTGLYEQYFGPGTRLTVT.